This T cell receptor beta chain was retrieved from a study of T-cell reconstitution after alpha-beta-depleted transplantation in children. For TCRbeta, the library was prepared with unique molecular identifiers. TCRdb reanalysed the PCR reads using MiXCR and keeps one entry per CDR3 protein. The table shows more than 550,000 distinct CDR3 sequences, with more than 9% occurring only once. The germline gives CDR1 SGHAT, CDR2 FQDESV (reference sequence). V lost 4 bases, J lost 0 bases, and 12 bases lay in between. The CDR3 spans 15 residues. This clonotype was recorded at least ten times. This receptor was identified in a human donor who donated a stem cell graft to a child with acute myeloid leukemia. This specimen was PBMCs from the stem cell graft donor, taken from the stem cell graft. The chain uses TRBV11-1 and TRBJ1-1; possible D gene TRBD1, 5 bases. The CDR3 is CASSSSTVVNTEAFF. In DNA form, the CDR3 reads TGTGCCAGCAGCTCCTCGACAGTGGTGAACACTGAAGCTTTCTTT.